The rows below give T cell receptor beta chains drawn from one sample of a study of technical replicates of blood from four donors. Sequencing was performed with immunoSEQ multiplex PCR; in TCRdb, only in-frame clones are kept and a portion is missing. The table has approximately 73,000 clones, 90% to 95% seen once. The sequencing input was T cells isolated from PBMCs. Receptor source: a human donor in good health. CDR3s include the opening cysteine and the closing phenylalanine or tryptophan. A D gene is named only where the DNA matches it firmly. Not all rows give a size; the values are once, few, many and, for expanded clones, a class.

v_call: TRBV19
j_call: TRBJ1-5
clone_size: -
d_call: TRBD1
cdr3_aa: CASSIRDRNQPQHF
cdr3_nt: TGTGCCAGTAGTATTAGGGACAGAAATCAGCCCCAGCATTTT

v_call: TRBV18
j_call: TRBJ1-2
clone_size: -
d_call: -
cdr3_aa: CASSPVTGSYGYTF
cdr3_nt: TGTGCCAGCTCACCAGTCACAGGGTCCTATGGCTACACCTTC

v_call: TRBV28
j_call: TRBJ2-3
clone_size: -
d_call: TRBD2
cdr3_aa: CASSLYPGLLAGDTQYF
cdr3_nt: TGTGCCAGCAGTTTATACCCGGGGCTCTTAGCGGGGGATACGCAGTATTTT

v_call: TRBV30
j_call: TRBJ2-1
clone_size: once
d_call: TRBD1
cdr3_aa: CAWSIQGTGLYNEQFF
cdr3_nt: TGTGCCTGGAGTATCCAGGGGACAGGACTTTACAATGAGCAGTTCTTC

v_call: TRBV9
j_call: TRBJ2-7
clone_size: -
d_call: -
cdr3_aa: CASSVSQGLEQYF
cdr3_nt: TGTGCCAGCAGCGTAAGTCAGGGGCTCGAGCAGTACTTC

v_call: TRBV5-1
j_call: TRBJ1-3
clone_size: -
d_call: TRBD1
cdr3_aa: CASSLAGGSGNTIYF
cdr3_nt: TGCGCCAGCAGCTTGGCAGGGGGCTCTGGAAACACCATATATTTT

v_call: TRBV5-4
j_call: TRBJ1-1
clone_size: -
d_call: -
cdr3_aa: CASSLLSRGDEAFF
cdr3_nt: TGTGCCAGCAGCTTGTTGTCCAGGGGTGATGAAGCTTTCTTT

v_call: TRBV6-5
j_call: TRBJ2-5
clone_size: -
d_call: -
cdr3_aa: CASSYNRQETQYF
cdr3_nt: TGTGCCAGCAGTTACAACAGACAAGAGACCCAGTACTTC

v_call: TRBV5-1
j_call: TRBJ1-3
clone_size: -
d_call: -
cdr3_aa: CASSLVGSGNTIYF
cdr3_nt: TGCGCCAGCAGCTTGGTCGGGTCGGGAAACACCATATATTTT

v_call: TRBV9
j_call: TRBJ2-1
clone_size: -
d_call: -
cdr3_aa: CASSSGHNNEQFF
cdr3_nt: TGTGCCAGCAGCTCCGGACACAACAATGAGCAGTTCTTC

v_call: TRBV6-6
j_call: TRBJ2-7
clone_size: few
d_call: TRBD1
cdr3_aa: CATASRDRVPYEQYF
cdr3_nt: TGTGCCACCGCCTCCCGGGACAGGGTTCCCTACGAGCAGTACTTC

v_call: TRBV11-3
j_call: TRBJ2-7
clone_size: -
d_call: TRBD2
cdr3_aa: CASSHIRLAGLATYEQYF
cdr3_nt: TGTGCCAGCAGCCACATAAGACTAGCGGGATTAGCCACCTACGAGCAGTACTTC

v_call: TRBV30
j_call: TRBJ1-1
clone_size: few
d_call: -
cdr3_aa: CASEAAPPQGAFF
cdr3_nt: TGTGCCTCCGAGGCAGCCCCGCCGCAGGGCGCTTTCTTT

v_call: TRBV7-8
j_call: TRBJ2-1
clone_size: -
d_call: TRBD2
cdr3_aa: CASSLDGLAGVHEQFF
cdr3_nt: TGTGCCAGCAGCTTAGATGGCCTAGCGGGAGTCCATGAGCAGTTCTTC

v_call: TRBV27
j_call: TRBJ1-2
clone_size: -
d_call: -
cdr3_aa: CASSSQGYGYTF
cdr3_nt: TGTGCCAGCAGTTCACAGGGATATGGCTACACCTTC

v_call: TRBV5-1
j_call: TRBJ2-3
clone_size: -
d_call: TRBD2
cdr3_aa: CASKSLAGSTDTQYF
cdr3_nt: TGCGCCAGCAAATCACTAGCGGGGAGCACAGATACGCAGTATTTT

v_call: TRBV6-5
j_call: TRBJ2-1
clone_size: -
d_call: TRBD2
cdr3_aa: CASAGGSDYNEQFF
cdr3_nt: TGTGCCAGCGCCGGGGGGTCAGATTACAATGAGCAGTTCTTC

v_call: TRBV28
j_call: TRBJ1-2
clone_size: -
d_call: -
cdr3_aa: CASILSGEGYGYTF
cdr3_nt: TGTGCCAGCATCCTCTCGGGTGAGGGCTATGGCTACACCTTC

v_call: TRBV10-3
j_call: TRBJ1-2
clone_size: -
d_call: -
cdr3_aa: CAISEPELSGDYGYTF
cdr3_nt: TGTGCCATCAGTGAGCCAGAACTCTCAGGGGACTATGGCTACACCTTC

v_call: TRBV5-5
j_call: TRBJ2-1
clone_size: -
d_call: -
cdr3_aa: CASSLAPRGGDEQFF
cdr3_nt: TGTGCCAGCAGCTTGGCCCCCAGGGGCGGCGATGAGCAGTTCTTC

v_call: TRBV10-3
j_call: TRBJ1-2
clone_size: few
d_call: -
cdr3_aa: CAISEYRANYGYTF
cdr3_nt: TGTGCCATCAGTGAGTACAGAGCTAACTATGGCTACACCTTC

v_call: TRBV2
j_call: TRBJ2-7
clone_size: -
d_call: -
cdr3_aa: CASSADRFSYEQYF
cdr3_nt: TGTGCCAGCAGTGCAGACAGGTTCTCCTACGAGCAGTACTTC

v_call: TRBV5-4
j_call: TRBJ2-7
clone_size: -
d_call: -
cdr3_aa: CASSLELSSYEQYF
cdr3_nt: TGTGCCAGCAGCTTGGAACTAAGCTCCTACGAGCAGTACTTC

v_call: TRBV5-6
j_call: TRBJ2-1
clone_size: -
d_call: -
cdr3_aa: CASSLRREQFF
cdr3_nt: TGTGCCAGCAGCTTGCGTCGGGAGCAGTTCTTC

v_call: TRBV28
j_call: TRBJ2-7
clone_size: -
d_call: TRBD2
cdr3_aa: CASSFGVRGSSGSSLEQYF
cdr3_nt: TGTGCCAGCAGTTTTGGAGTGCGGGGGTCTAGCGGGAGTTCTCTCGAGCAGTACTTC

v_call: TRBV7-2
j_call: TRBJ2-3
clone_size: -
d_call: -
cdr3_aa: CASRGRGITDTQYF
cdr3_nt: TGTGCCAGCAGAGGCCGGGGAATAACAGATACGCAGTATTTT

v_call: TRBV28
j_call: TRBJ2-5
clone_size: -
d_call: -
cdr3_aa: CASSWRTAAWETQYF
cdr3_nt: TGTGCCAGCAGTTGGCGGACAGCTGCATGGGAGACCCAGTACTTC

v_call: TRBV10-2
j_call: TRBJ1-2
clone_size: -
d_call: -
cdr3_aa: CASSDREGGYGYTF
cdr3_nt: TGCGCCAGCAGTGACCGGGAGGGGGGCTATGGCTACACCTTC

v_call: TRBV28
j_call: TRBJ2-7
clone_size: -
d_call: -
cdr3_aa: CASSLGFPGEQYF
cdr3_nt: TGTGCCAGCAGTTTGGGTTTTCCGGGCGAGCAGTACTTC

v_call: TRBV4-1
j_call: TRBJ2-2
clone_size: -
d_call: TRBD1
cdr3_aa: CASSQGQGANTGELFF
cdr3_nt: TGCGCCAGCAGCCAAGGGCAGGGGGCGAACACCGGGGAGCTGTTTTTT

v_call: TRBV6-1
j_call: TRBJ1-1
clone_size: -
d_call: -
cdr3_aa: CASSARLVTEAFF
cdr3_nt: TGTGCCAGCAGTGCGAGATTAGTCACTGAAGCTTTCTTT

v_call: TRBV4-1
j_call: TRBJ2-2
clone_size: -
d_call: TRBD2
cdr3_aa: CASSLRLAGGTTGELFF
cdr3_nt: TGCGCCAGCAGTCTCCGACTAGCGGGAGGTACGACCGGGGAGCTGTTTTTT

v_call: TRBV4-2
j_call: TRBJ2-1
clone_size: -
d_call: TRBD2
cdr3_aa: CASSQVGLAGGGQEQFF
cdr3_nt: TGTGCCAGCAGCCAGGTGGGACTAGCGGGGGGGGGCCAGGAGCAGTTCTTC

v_call: TRBV19
j_call: TRBJ1-5
clone_size: -
d_call: -
cdr3_aa: CASSITGSQNQPQHF
cdr3_nt: TGTGCCAGTAGTATAACGGGGAGCCAGAATCAGCCCCAGCATTTT

v_call: TRBV14
j_call: TRBJ2-7
clone_size: -
d_call: -
cdr3_aa: CASSQDPGHYEQYF
cdr3_nt: TGTGCCAGCAGCCAAGACCCCGGACACTACGAGCAGTACTTC

v_call: TRBV7-9
j_call: TRBJ1-4
clone_size: few
d_call: TRBD1
cdr3_aa: CASSVLDRFYEKLFF
cdr3_nt: TGTGCCAGCAGCGTACTGGACAGGTTTTATGAAAAACTGTTTTTT

v_call: TRBV28
j_call: TRBJ1-2
clone_size: -
d_call: TRBD1
cdr3_aa: CASSSIKTPGGFNYGYTF
cdr3_nt: TGTGCCAGCAGTTCTATTAAAACTCCAGGGGGATTTAACTATGGCTACACCTTC

v_call: TRBV7-6
j_call: TRBJ1-1
clone_size: -
d_call: TRBD1
cdr3_aa: CASSARGPDTEAFF
cdr3_nt: TGTGCCAGCAGCGCCAGGGGGCCGGACACTGAAGCTTTCTTT

v_call: TRBV7-9
j_call: TRBJ1-1
clone_size: -
d_call: -
cdr3_aa: CASSLGGERTEAFF
cdr3_nt: TGTGCCAGCAGCTTAGGGGGGGAGAGGACTGAAGCTTTCTTT

v_call: TRBV6-6
j_call: TRBJ1-5
clone_size: -
d_call: -
cdr3_aa: CASSYGWGERNQPQHF
cdr3_nt: TGTGCCAGCAGTTACGGATGGGGGGAGCGCAATCAGCCCCAGCATTTT